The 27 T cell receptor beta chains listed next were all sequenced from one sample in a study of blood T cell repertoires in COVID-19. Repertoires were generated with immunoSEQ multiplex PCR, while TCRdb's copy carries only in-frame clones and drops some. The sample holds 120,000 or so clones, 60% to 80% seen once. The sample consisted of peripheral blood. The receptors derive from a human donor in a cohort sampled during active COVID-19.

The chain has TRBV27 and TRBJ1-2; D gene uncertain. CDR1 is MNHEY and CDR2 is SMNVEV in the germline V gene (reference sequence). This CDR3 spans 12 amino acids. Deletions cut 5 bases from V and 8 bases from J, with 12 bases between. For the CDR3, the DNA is TGTGCCAGCAGTACCAGGTTCTCGGGCTACACCTTC. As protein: CASSTRFSGYTF.

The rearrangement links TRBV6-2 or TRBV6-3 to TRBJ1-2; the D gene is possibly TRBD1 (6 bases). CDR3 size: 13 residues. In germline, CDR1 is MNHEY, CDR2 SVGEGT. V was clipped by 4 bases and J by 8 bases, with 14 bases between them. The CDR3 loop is CASSFVQGGGYTF. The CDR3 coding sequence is TGTGCCAGCAGTTTCGTACAGGGTGGCGGCTACACCTTC.

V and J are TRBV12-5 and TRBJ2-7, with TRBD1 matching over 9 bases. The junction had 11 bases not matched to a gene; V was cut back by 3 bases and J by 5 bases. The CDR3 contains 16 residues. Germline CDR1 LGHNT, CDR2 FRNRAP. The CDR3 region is CASGFNRDRELHEQYF. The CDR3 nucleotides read TGTGCTAGTGGTTTCAACCGGGACAGGGAGCTCCACGAGCAGTACTTC.

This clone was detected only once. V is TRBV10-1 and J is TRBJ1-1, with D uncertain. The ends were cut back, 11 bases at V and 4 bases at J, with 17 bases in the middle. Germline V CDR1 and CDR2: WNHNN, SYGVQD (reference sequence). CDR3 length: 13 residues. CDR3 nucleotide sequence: TGCGCCCGAAGAGGGAAAGGTCCCACTGAAGCTTTCTTT. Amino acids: CARRGKGPTEAFF.

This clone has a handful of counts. The CDR3 DNA reads TGTGCCAGTAGTATTGTAGGGACAGGGGTTCAGCCCCAGCATTTT. It translates to CASSIVGTGVQPQHF. This chain uses TRBV19 with TRBJ1-5; 10 nucleotides agree with TRBD1. Germline loops: CDR1 LNHDA, CDR2 SQIVND (reference sequence). V shed 3 bases and J 6 bases; nucleotides not matched to a gene: 5. This CDR3 is 15 amino acids long.

The CDR3 spells CASSQYRDRVGEQYF. The CDR3 coding sequence is TGTGCCAGCAGCCAGTACCGGGACAGGGTTGGCGAGCAGTACTTC. The rearrangement links TRBV3-1 (or the pseudogene TRBV3-2) to TRBJ2-7; 9 bases match TRBD1. Germline assignment: CDR1 LGHDT and CDR2 YNNKEL (reference sequence). The CDR3 sequence is 15 residues long. The J segment lost 6 bases and the V segment lost 3 bases, leaving 9 bases of the junction unmatched.

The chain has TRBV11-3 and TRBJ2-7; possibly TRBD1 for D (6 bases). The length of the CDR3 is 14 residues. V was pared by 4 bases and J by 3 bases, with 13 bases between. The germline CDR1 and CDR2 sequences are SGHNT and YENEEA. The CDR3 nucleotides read TGTGCCAGCAGCTCGGAGACAGGTCGCTACGAGCAGTACTTC. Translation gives CASSSETGRYEQYF.

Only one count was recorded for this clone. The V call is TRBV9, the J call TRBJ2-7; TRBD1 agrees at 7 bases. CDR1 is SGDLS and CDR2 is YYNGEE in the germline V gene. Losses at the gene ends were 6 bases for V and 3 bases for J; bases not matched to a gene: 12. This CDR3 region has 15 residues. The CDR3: CASNPAPTGNYEQYF. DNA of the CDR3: TGTGCCAGCAACCCCGCACCGACAGGGAACTACGAGCAGTACTTC. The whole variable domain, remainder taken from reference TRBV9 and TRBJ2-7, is DSGVTQTPKHLITATGQRVTLRCSPRSGDLSVYWYQQSLDQGLQFLIQYYNGEERAKGNILERFSAQQFPDLHSELNLSSLELGDSALYFCASNPAPTGNYEQYFGPGTRLTVT.

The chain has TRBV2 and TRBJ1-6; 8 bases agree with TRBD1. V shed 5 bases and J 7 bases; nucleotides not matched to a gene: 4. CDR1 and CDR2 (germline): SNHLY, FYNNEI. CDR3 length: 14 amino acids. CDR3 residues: CASSSQGANSPLHF. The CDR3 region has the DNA TGTGCCAGCAGTTCCCAGGGGGCAAATTCACCCCTCCACTTT.

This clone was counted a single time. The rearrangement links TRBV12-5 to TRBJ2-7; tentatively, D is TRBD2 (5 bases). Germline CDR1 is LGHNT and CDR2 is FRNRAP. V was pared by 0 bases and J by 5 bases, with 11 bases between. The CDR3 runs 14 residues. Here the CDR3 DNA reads TGTGCTAGTGGTTTGGTGTCAGGACTGGACGAGCAGTACTTC. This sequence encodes CASGLVSGLDEQYF.

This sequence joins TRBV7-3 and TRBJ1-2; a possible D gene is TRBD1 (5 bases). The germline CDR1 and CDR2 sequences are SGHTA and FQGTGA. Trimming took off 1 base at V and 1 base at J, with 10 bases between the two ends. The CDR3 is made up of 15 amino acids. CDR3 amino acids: CASSLMGGDNYGYTF. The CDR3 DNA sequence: TGTGCCAGCAGCTTAATGGGGGGTGATAACTATGGCTACACCTTC.

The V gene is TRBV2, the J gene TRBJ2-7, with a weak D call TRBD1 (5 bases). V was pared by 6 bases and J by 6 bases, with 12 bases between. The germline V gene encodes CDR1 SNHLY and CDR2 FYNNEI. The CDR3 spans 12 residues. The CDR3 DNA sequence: TGTGCCAGCAGCTATTCCAGGGCCGAGCAGTACTTC. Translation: CASSYSRAEQYF.

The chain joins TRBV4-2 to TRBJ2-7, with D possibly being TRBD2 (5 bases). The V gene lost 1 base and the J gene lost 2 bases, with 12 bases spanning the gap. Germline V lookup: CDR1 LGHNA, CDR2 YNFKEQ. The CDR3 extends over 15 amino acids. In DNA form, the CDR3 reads TGTGCCAGCAGCCAAGTAGAGGCGGAGGCCTACGAGCAGTACTTC. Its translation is CASSQVEAEAYEQYF.

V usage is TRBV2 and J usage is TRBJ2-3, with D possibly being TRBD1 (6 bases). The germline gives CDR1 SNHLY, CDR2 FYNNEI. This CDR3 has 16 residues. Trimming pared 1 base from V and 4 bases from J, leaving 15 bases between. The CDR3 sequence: CASSEGPGAGADTQYF. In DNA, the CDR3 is TGTGCCAGCAGTGAAGGTCCCGGGGCAGGGGCAGATACGCAGTATTTT.

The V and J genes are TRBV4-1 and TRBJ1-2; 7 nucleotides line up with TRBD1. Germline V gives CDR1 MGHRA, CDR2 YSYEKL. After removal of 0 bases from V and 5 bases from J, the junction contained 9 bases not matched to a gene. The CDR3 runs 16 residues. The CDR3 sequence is CASSQEETGLGYGYTF. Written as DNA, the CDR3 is TGCGCCAGCAGCCAAGAAGAGACAGGGTTGGGGTATGGCTACACCTTC.

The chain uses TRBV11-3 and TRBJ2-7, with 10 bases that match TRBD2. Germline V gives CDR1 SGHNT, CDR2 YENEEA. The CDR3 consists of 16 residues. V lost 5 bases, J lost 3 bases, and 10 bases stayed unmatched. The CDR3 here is CASSPKTSGSYYEQYF. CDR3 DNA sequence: TGTGCCAGCAGCCCCAAGACTAGCGGGTCATACTACGAGCAGTACTTC.

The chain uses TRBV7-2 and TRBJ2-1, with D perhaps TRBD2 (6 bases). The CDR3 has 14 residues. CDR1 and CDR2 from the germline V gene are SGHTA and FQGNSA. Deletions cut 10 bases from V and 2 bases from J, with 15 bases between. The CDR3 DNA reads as TGTGCCAACTCACCGGGACTTGCCTACAATGAGCAGTTCTTC. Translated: CANSPGLAYNEQFF.

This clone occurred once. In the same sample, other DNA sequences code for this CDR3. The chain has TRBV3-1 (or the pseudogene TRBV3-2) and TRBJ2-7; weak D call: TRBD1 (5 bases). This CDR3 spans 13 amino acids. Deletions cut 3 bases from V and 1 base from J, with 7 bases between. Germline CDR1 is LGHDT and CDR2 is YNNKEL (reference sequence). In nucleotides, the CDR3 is TGTGCCAGCAGCCAGGACACGTCCTACGAGCAGTACTTC. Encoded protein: CASSQDTSYEQYF.

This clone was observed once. The CDR3 sequence: CASSFRGSSYNEQFF. In DNA, the CDR3 is TGTGCCAGCAGTTTTAGAGGGAGCTCCTACAATGAGCAGTTCTTC. J is TRBJ2-1 and V is TRBV28; a possible D gene is TRBD2 (5 bases). CDR3 length: 15 amino acids. The germline V and J ends were trimmed by 3 bases and 0 bases, with 9 bases remaining between them. Germline lookup yields CDR1 MDHEN and CDR2 SYDVKM.

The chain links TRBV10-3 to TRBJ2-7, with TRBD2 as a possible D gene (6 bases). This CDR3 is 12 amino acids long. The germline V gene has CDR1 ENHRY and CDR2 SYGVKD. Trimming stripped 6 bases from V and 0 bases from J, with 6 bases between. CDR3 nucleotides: TGTGCCATCAGCGGGAGCTCCTACGAGCAGTACTTC. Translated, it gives CAISGSSYEQYF.

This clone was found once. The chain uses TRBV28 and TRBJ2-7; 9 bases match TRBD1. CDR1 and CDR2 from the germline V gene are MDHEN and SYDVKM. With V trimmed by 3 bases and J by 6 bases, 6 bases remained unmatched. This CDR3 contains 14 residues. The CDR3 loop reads CASSLLGTGSEQYF. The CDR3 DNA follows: TGTGCCAGCAGTTTGCTAGGGACAGGGAGCGAGCAGTACTTC.

The CDR3 here is CASSQGGHILTGELFF. The DNA for the CDR3 is TGTGCCAGCAGCCAAGGAGGCCATATCCTCACCGGGGAGCTGTTTTTT. The rearrangement uses TRBV14 and TRBJ2-2; no reliable D call. The CDR3 is made up of 16 amino acids. The germline V gene encodes CDR1 SGHDN and CDR2 FVKESK. With 1 base removed from V and 4 bases from J, the gap between germline ends came to 13 bases.

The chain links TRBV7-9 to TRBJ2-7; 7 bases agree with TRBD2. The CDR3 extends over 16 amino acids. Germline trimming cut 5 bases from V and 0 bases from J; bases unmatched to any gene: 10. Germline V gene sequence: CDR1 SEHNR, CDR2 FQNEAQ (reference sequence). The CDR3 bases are TGTGCCAGCAGCACCCGAACGGCTAGCGGCTCCTACGAGCAGTACTTC. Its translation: CASSTRTASGSYEQYF. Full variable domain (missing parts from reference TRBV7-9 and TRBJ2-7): DTGVSQNPRHKITKRGQNVTFRCDPISEHNRLYWYRQTLGQGPEFLTYFQNEAQLEKSRLLSDRFSAERPKGSFSTLEIQRTEQGDSAMYLCASSTRTASGSYEQYFGPGTRLTVT.

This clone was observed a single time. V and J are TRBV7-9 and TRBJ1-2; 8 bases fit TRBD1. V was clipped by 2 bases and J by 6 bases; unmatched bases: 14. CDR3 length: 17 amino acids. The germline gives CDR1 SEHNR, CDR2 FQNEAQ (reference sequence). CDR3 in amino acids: CASSLTRDRWGANGYTF. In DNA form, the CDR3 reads TGTGCCAGCAGCTTAACCAGGGACAGGTGGGGGGCGAATGGCTACACCTTC. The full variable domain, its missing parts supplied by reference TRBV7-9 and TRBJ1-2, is DTGVSQNPRHKITKRGQNVTFRCDPISEHNRLYWYRQTLGQGPEFLTYFQNEAQLEKSRLLSDRFSAERPKGSFSTLEIQRTEQGDSAMYLCASSLTRDRWGANGYTFGSGTRLTVV.

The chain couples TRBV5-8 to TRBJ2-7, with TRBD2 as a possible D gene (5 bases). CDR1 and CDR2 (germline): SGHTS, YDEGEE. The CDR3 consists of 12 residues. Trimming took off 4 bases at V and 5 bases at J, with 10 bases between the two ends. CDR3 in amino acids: CASSPTADEQYF. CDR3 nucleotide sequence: TGTGCCAGCAGCCCAACAGCGGACGAGCAGTACTTC.

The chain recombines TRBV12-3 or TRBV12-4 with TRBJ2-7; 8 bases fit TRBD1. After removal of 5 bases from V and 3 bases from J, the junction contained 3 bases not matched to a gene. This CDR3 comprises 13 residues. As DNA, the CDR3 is TGTGCCAGCAGTGCGGGGACAGGCTACGAGCAGTACTTC. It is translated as CASSAGTGYEQYF.

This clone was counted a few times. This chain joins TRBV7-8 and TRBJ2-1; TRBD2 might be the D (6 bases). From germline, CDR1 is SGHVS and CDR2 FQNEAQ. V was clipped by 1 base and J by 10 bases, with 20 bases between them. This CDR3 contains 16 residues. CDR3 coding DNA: TGTGCCAGCAGCTTAGGTTTGGGCGGGGCGGGCTTGGAGCAGTTCTTC. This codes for CASSLGLGGAGLEQFF.